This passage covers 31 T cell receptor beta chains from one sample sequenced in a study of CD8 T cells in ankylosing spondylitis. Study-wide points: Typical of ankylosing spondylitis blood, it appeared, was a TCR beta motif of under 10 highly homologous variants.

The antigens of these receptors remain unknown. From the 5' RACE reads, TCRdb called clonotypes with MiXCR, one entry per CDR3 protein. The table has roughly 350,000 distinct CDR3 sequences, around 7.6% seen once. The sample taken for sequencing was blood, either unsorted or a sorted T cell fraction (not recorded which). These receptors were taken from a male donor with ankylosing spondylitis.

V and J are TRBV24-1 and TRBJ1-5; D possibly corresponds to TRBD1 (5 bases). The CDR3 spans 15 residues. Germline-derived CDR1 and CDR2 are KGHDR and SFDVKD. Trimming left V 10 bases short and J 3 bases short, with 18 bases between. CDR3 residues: CATPPHRGANQPQHF. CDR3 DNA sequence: TGTGCCACTCCCCCCCATAGGGGCGCCAATCAGCCCCAGCATTTT.

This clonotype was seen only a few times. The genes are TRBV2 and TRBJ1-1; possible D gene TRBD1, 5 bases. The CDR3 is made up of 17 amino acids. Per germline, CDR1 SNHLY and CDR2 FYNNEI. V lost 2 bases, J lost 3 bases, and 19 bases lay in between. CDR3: CASSERLGHLQDTEAFF. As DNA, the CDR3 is TGTGCCAGCAGTGAACGTTTGGGGCACTTACAGGACACTGAAGCTTTCTTT.

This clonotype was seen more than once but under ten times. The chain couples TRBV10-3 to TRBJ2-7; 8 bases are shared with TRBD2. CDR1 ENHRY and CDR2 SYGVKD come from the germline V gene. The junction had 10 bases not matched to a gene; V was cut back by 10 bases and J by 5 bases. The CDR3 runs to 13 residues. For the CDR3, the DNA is TGTGCCACCCGACTAGCGCGGCGGGACGAGCAGTACTTC. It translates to CATRLARRDEQYF.

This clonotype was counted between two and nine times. The CDR3 region has the DNA TGTGCCAGCAGTTACATTTCGGGGCACCAGTACTTC. Its translation is CASSYISGHQYF. This chain uses TRBV6-5 with TRBJ2-7; either TRBD1 or TRBD2 may fit D (5 bases each). V shed 2 bases and J shed 10 bases, with 12 bases lying between them. Germline V gene sequence: CDR1 MNHEY, CDR2 SVGAGI. This CDR3 region has 12 residues.

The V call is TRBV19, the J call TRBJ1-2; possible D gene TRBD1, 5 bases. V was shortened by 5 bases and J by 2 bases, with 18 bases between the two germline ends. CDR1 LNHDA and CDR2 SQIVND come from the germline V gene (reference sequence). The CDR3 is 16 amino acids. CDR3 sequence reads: CASSALRGDPNYGYTF. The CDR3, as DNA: TGTGCCAGTAGTGCCCTTCGTGGGGACCCAAACTATGGCTACACCTTC. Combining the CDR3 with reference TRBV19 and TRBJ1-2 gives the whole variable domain DGGITQSPKYLFRKEGQNVTLSCEQNLNHDAMYWYRQDPGQGLRLIYYSQIVNDFQKGDIAEGYSVSREKKESFPLTVTSAQKNPTAFYLCASSALRGDPNYGYTFGSGTRLTVV.

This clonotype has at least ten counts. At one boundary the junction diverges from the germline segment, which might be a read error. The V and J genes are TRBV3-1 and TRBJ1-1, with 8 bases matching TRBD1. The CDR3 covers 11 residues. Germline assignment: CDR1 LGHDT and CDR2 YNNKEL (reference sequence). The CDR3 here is CASSQLDRETF. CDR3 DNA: TGTGCCAGCAGCCAACTGGACAGGGAGACGTTT.

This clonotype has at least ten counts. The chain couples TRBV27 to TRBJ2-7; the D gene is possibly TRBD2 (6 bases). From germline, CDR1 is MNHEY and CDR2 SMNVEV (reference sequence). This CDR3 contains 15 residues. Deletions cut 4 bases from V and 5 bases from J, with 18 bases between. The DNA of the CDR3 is TGTGCCAGCAGTTCCCGACTAGTTAAACTCCACGAGCAGTACTTC. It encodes CASSSRLVKLHEQYF.

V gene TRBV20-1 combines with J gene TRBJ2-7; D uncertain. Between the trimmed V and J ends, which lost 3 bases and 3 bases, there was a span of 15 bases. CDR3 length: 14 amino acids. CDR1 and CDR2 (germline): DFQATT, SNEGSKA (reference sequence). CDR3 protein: CSASPTGAGYEQYF. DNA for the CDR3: TGCAGTGCTAGTCCCACGGGCGCCGGCTACGAGCAGTACTTC.

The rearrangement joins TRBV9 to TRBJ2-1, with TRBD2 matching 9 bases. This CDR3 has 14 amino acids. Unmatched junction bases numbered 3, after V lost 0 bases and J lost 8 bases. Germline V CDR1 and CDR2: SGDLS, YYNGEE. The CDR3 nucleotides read TGTGCCAGCAGCGTAGGCGGGAGGGCCTATGAGCAGTTCTTC. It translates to CASSVGGRAYEQFF.

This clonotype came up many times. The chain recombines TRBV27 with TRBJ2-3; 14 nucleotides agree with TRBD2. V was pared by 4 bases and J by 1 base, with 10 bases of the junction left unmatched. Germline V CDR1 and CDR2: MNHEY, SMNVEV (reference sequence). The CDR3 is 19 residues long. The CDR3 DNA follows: TGTGCCAGCAGTTATAGACTAGCGGGAGGGAGGCGGCGCACAGATACGCAGTATTTT. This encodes CASSYRLAGGRRRTDTQYF.

The CDR3 sequence: CASSRVSYGNTEAFF. In DNA form, the CDR3 reads TGTGCCAGCAGTCGCGTCTCGTACGGGAACACTGAAGCTTTCTTT. The chain combines TRBV6-1 with TRBJ1-1, with unresolved D. CDR3 length: 15 amino acids. V lost 5 bases, J lost 1 base, and 14 bases lay in between. Germline assignment: CDR1 MNHNS and CDR2 SASEGT.

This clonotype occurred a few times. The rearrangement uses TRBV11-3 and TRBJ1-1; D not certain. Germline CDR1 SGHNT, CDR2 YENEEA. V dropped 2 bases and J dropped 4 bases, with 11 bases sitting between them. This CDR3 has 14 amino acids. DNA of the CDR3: TGTGCCAGCAGCTTATGGGGAGGAAGCACTGAAGCTTTCTTT. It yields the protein CASSLWGGSTEAFF.

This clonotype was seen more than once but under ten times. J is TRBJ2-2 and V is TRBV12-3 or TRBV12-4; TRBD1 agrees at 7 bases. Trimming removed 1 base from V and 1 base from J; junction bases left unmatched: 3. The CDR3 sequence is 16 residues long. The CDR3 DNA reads TGTGCCAGCAGTTTAGAGAACAGGGGGAACACCGGGGAGCTGTTTTTT. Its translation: CASSLENRGNTGELFF.

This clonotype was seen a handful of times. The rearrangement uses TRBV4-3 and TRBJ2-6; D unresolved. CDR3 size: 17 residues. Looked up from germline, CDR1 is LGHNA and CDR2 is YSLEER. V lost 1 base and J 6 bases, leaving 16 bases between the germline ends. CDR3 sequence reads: CASSQAGFLSEANVLTF. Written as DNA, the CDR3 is TGCGCCAGCAGCCAAGCAGGATTCCTCTCAGAGGCCAACGTCCTGACTTTC.

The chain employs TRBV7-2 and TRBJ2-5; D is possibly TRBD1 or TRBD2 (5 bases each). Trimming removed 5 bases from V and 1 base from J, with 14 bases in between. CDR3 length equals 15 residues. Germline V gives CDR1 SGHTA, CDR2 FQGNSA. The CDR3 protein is CASSRQGDSQETQYF. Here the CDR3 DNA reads TGTGCCAGCAGCCGCCAGGGAGACAGCCAAGAGACCCAGTACTTC.

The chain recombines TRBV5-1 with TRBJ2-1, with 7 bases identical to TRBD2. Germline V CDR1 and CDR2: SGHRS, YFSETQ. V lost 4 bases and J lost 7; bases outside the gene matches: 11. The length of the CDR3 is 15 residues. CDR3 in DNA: TGCGCCAGCAGCCCGGGAGGACTCCGGCGGAATGAGCAGTTCTTC. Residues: CASSPGGLRRNEQFF.

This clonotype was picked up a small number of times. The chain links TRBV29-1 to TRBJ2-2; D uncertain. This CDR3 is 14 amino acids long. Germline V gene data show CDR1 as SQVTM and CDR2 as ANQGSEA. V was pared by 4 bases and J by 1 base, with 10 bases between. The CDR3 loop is CSVAFRRNTGELFF. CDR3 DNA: TGCAGCGTTGCGTTCCGGCGGAACACCGGGGAGCTGTTTTTT.

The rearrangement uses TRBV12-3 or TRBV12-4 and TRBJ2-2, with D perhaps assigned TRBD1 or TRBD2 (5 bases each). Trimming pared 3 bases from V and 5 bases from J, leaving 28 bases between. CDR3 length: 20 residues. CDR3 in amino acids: CASSFVARWDELVWTGELFF. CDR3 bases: TGTGCCAGCAGTTTTGTGGCACGATGGGACGAACTAGTATGGACCGGGGAGCTGTTTTTT.

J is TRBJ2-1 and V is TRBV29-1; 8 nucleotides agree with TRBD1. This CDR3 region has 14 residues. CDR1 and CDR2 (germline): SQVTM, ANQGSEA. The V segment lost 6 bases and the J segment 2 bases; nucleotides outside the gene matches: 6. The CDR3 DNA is TGCAGCGTCTCCGGGACAGGTGCCTACAATGAGCAGTTCTTC. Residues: CSVSGTGAYNEQFF.

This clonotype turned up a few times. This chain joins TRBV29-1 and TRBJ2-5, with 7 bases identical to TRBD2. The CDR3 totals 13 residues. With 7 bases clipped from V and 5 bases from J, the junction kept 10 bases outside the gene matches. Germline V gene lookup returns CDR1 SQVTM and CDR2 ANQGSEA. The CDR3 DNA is TGCAGCGCTGTTAGCGGGCGTGGGGAGACCCAGTACTTC. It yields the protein CSAVSGRGETQYF.

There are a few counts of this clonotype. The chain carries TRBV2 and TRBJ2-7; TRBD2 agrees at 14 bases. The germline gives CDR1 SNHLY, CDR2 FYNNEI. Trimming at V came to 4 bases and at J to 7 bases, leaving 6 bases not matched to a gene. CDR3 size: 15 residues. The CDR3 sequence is CASSATSGRAEEQYF. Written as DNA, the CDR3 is TGTGCCAGCAGTGCGACTAGCGGGAGGGCGGAGGAGCAGTACTTC.

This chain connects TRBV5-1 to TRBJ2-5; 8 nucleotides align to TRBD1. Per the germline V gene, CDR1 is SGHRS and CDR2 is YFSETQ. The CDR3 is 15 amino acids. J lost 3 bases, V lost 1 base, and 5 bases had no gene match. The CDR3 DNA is TGCGCCAGCAGCTTGCGGACAGGGAAGGAAGAGACCCAGTACTTC. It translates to CASSLRTGKEETQYF.

The CDR3 sequence: CASSPPEVFPNEQFF. The CDR3 nucleotides are TGTGCCAGCAGTCCCCCAGAGGTTTTCCCCAATGAGCAGTTCTTC. The J gene is TRBJ2-1, the V gene TRBV12-3 or TRBV12-4; D unresolved. The CDR3 consists of 15 residues. The V gene lost 5 bases and the J gene lost 6 bases, with 17 bases spanning the gap.

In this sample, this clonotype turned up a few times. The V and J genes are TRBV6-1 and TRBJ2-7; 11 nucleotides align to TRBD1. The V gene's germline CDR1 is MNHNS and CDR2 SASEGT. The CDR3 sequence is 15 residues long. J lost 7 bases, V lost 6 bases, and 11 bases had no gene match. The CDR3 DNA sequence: TGTGCCAGCAGGTCCTACGGACAGGGGGCTTGGGAGCAGTACTTC. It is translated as CASRSYGQGAWEQYF.

The CDR3 bases are TGCAGTGTAGGAGGAGGGTACAATGAGCAGTTCTTC. Protein sequence: CSVGGGYNEQFF. This rearrangement joins TRBV20-1 to TRBJ2-1; the D gene is possibly TRBD2 (6 bases). Per germline, CDR1 DFQATT and CDR2 SNEGSKA (reference sequence). The CDR3 loop spans 12 amino acids. Deletions cut 7 bases from V and 4 bases from J, with 11 bases between.

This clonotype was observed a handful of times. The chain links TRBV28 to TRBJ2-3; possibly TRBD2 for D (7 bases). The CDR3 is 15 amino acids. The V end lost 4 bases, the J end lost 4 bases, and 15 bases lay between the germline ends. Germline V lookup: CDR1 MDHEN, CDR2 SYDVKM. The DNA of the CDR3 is TGTGCCAGCAGTTCGGGGGGCATTAGGGCAGATACGCAGTATTTT. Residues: CASSSGGIRADTQYF. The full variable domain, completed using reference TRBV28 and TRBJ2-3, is DVKVTQSSRYLVKRTGEKVFLECVQDMDHENMFWYRQDPGLGLRLIYFSYDVKMKEKGDIPEGYSVSREKKERFSLILESASTNQTSMYLCASSSGGIRADTQYFGPGTRLTVL.

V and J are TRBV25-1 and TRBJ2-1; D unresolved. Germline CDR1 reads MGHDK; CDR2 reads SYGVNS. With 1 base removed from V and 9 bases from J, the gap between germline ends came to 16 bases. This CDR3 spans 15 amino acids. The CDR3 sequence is CASSEFGLLTGEQFF. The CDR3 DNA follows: TGTGCCAGCAGTGAATTCGGCCTCCTGACGGGTGAGCAGTTCTTC.

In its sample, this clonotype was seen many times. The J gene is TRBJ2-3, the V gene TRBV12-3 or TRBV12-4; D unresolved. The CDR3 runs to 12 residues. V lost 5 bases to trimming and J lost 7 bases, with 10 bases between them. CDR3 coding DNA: TGTGCCAGCAGTCCGATAACTAATACGCAGTATTTT. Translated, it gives CASSPITNTQYF.

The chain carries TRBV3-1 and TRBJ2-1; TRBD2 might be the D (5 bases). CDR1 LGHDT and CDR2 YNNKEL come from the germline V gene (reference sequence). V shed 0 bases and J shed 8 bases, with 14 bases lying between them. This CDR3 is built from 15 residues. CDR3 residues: CASSQDRLQGHEQFF. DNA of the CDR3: TGTGCCAGCAGCCAAGATAGACTACAAGGCCATGAGCAGTTCTTC.

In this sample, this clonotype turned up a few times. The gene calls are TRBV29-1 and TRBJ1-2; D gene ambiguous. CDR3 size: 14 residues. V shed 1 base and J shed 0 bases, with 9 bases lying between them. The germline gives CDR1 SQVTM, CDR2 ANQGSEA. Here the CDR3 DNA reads TGCAGCGTTGAAGGCGGAGAGACTAACTATGGCTACACCTTC. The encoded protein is CSVEGGETNYGYTF.

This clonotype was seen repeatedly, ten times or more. CDR3 sequence (DNA): TGTGCCAGCAGCCCCCCCGCGGACAGCAAACCCGGCAATGAGCAGTTCTTC. Protein: CASSPPADSKPGNEQFF. This chain links TRBV7-9 with TRBJ2-1, with a weak D call TRBD1 (6 bases). The germline V gene encodes CDR1 SEHNR and CDR2 FQNEAQ (reference sequence). The germline V and J ends were trimmed by 5 bases and 6 bases, with 23 bases remaining between them. The CDR3 length is 17 residues.